This TCR beta chain was found in a study of blood T cells in healthy people across ages. Deletions cut 3 bases from V and 0 bases from J, with 9 bases between. The CDR3 consists of 13 residues. Germline V lookup: CDR1 DFQATT, CDR2 SNEGSKA (reference sequence). In this sample, this clonotype turned up many times. The authors ran a second PCR of about 6 to 11 cycles using a sample-barcoded 5' primer and a J-beta primer mix. TCRdb analysed the 5' RACE reads with MiXCR anew, one entry per CDR3 protein. The repertoire includes under 1,000,000 distinct CDR3 sequences, around 36% of them detected once, and roughly 13% sits in the top ten.

The chain recombines TRBV20-1 with TRBJ2-7; D remains ambiguous. The sequence was collected from a young man in good health. The specimen sequenced was blood. CDR3 residues: CSASFLDSYEQYF. For the CDR3, the DNA is TGCAGTGCTAGTTTCCTTGACTCCTACGAGCAGTACTTC.